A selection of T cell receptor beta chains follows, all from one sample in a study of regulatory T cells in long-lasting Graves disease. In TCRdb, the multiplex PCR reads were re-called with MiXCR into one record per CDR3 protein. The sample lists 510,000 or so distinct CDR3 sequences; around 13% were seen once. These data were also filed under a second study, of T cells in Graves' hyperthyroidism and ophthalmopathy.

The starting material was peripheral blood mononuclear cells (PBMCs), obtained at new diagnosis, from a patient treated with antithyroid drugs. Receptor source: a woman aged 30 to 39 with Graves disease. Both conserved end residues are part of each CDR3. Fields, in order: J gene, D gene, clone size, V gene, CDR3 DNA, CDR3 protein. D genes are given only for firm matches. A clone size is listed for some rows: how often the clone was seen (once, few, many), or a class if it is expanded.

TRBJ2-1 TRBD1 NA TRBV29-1 TGCAGCGTTGAAGACCGGGACAGGGGTTATAATGAGCAGTTCTTC CSVEDRDRGYNEQFF
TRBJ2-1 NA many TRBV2 TGTGCCAGCATTATGGAGTCTGCCGGTACGTTCTTC CASIMESAGTFF
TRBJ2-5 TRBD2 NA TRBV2 TGTGCCAGCATGCTCGCTAGCGGGAGTGAGACCCAGTACTTC CASMLASGSETQYF
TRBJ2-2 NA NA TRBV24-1 TGTGCCACCAGTGACCCTGGACAGTCCACCGGGGAGCTGTTTTTT CATSDPGQSTGELFF
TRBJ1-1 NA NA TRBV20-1 TGCAGTGCTAGAGTCAAGGGACACCTAGAAGCTTTCTTT CSARVKGHLEAFF
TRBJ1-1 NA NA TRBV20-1 TGCAGTGCTAGAGAAACGGTGAACACTGAAGCTTTCTTT CSARETVNTEAFF
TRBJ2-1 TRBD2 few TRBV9 TGTGCCAGCAGCGTACGCAGCGGGAGGGACAATGAGCAGTTCTTC CASSVRSGRDNEQFF
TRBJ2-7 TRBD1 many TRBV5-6 TGTGCCAGCAGCTCGGACAGGCCCCACGTGTACGAGCAGTACTTC CASSSDRPHVYEQYF
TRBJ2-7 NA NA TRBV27 TGTGCCAGCAGTCCCCCCCGGGGCGGAGTCTCCTACGAGCAGTACTTC CASSPPRGGVSYEQYF
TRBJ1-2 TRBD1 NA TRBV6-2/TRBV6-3 TGTGCCAGCAGTTCCCAGACAGGGCAAAACTATGGCTACACCTTC CASSSQTGQNYGYTF
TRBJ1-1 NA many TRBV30 TGTGCCTTTGGGGGTGAATTGGACACTGAAGCTTTCTTT CAFGGELDTEAFF
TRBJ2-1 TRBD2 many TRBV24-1 TGTGCCACCAGTGATCTTCGGACTAGCGGGGGCTCCTACAATGAGCAGTTCTTC CATSDLRTSGGSYNEQFF
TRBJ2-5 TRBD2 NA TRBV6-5 TGTGCCAGCAGTTACGGGGGACTAGCGGGAGTCCGTGAGACCCAGTACTTC CASSYGGLAGVRETQYF
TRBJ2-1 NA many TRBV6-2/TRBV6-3 TGTGCCAGCAGACCCCGGCACAATGAGCAGTTCTTC CASRPRHNEQFF
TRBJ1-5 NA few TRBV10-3 TGTGCCATCAGCGAGTCGAACCCCCCACAGCCCCAGCATTTT CAISESNPPQPQHF
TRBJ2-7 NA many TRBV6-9 TGTGCCAGCAGTTACTCCCCACCCCGGACAGGCCGGGGGAGCTTC CASSYSPPRTGRGSF
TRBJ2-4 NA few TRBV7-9 TGTGCCAGCAGTCGTATTCCGGGACAACAATCCAAAAACATTCAGTACTTC CASSRIPGQQSKNIQYF
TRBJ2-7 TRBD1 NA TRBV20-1 TGCAGTGCTAGAGGGACAGGGGGGGACGAGCAGTACTTC CSARGTGGDEQYF
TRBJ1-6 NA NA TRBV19 TGTGCCAGTAGGGATGGACAGTTTTCACCCCTCCACTTT CASRDGQFSPLHF
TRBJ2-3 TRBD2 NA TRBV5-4 TGTGCCAGCAGCGGTAGCGGGAAAGCAGATACGCAGTATTTT CASSGSGKADTQYF
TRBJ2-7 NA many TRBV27 TGTGCCAGCAGTTTTTCAGACACTTCGGACCTCCCGAACGAGCAGTACTTC CASSFSDTSDLPNEQYF
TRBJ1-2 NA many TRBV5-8 TGTGCCAGCAGCTACAGATCTCGCTACACCTTC CASSYRSRYTF
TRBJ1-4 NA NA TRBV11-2 TGTGCCAGCAGCTTAGGTTGGCGAACAACTAATGAAAAACTGTTTTTT CASSLGWRTTNEKLFF
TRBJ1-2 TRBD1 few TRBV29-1 TGCAGCGTACCGAGCTGGGACAGGGTCCCGAACTATGGCTACACCTTC CSVPSWDRVPNYGYTF
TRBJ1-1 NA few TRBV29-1 TGCAGCGTTGAAGCCCAGGGGATCACTGAAGCTTTCTTT CSVEAQGITEAFF
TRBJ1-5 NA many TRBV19 TGTGCCAGTAGTAGAACAGATTATAGCAATCAGCCCCAGCATTTT CASSRTDYSNQPQHF
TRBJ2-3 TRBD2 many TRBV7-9 TGTGCCAGCAGCCAGACTAGCGGAGTCGATACGCAGTATTTT CASSQTSGVDTQYF